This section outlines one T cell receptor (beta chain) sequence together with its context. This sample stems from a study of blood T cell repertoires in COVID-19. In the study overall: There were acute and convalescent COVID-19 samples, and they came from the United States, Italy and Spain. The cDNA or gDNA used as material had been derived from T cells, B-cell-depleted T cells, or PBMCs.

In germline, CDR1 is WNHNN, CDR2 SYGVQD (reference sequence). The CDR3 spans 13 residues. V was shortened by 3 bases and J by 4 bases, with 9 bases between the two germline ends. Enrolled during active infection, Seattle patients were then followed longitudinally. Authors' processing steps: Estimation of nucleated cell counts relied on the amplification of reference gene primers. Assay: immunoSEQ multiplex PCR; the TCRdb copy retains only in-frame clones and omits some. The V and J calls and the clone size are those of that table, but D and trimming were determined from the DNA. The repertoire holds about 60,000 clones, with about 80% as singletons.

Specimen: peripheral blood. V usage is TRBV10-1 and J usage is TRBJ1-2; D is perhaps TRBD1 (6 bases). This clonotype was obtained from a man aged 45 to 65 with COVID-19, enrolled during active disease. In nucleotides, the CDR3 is TGCGCCAGCAGTGAAGACAGGCTCTATGGCTACACCTTC. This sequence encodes CASSEDRLYGYTF.